The clone carrying this T cell receptor (beta chain) has just a few counts. The antigen is unknown. This sample is part of a study of blood T cells in healthy people across ages. It was with a sample-barcoded 5' primer and a J-beta primer mix that a second PCR of about 7 to 12 cycles was run. A 12-random-nucleotide template-switch adaptor tagged each cDNA molecule. One entry per CDR3 protein, called by TCRdb with MiXCR from the 5' RACE reads. Of around 800,000 distinct CDR3 sequences in the sample, around 62% were seen once. Collection of 8.5 to 10 milliliters of peripheral blood was performed for each donor. Per-sample PBMC isolation yielded at least 6.5 million cells. V was clipped by 0 bases and J by 6 bases; unmatched bases: 11. In germline, CDR1 is DFQATT, CDR2 SNEGSKA (reference sequence). The CDR3 runs to 17 residues. General study points: A roughly linear age-dependent decrease characterized TCR beta diversity per million T cells.

Material: blood. This receptor was taken from a man in his thirties or forties in good health. The genes are TRBV20-1 and TRBJ1-5; TRBD1 aligns across 10 bases. The CDR3 loop is CSARDFDLDRGGQPQHF. Here the CDR3 DNA reads TGCAGTGCTAGAGACTTCGACCTGGACAGGGGGGGTCAGCCCCAGCATTTT.